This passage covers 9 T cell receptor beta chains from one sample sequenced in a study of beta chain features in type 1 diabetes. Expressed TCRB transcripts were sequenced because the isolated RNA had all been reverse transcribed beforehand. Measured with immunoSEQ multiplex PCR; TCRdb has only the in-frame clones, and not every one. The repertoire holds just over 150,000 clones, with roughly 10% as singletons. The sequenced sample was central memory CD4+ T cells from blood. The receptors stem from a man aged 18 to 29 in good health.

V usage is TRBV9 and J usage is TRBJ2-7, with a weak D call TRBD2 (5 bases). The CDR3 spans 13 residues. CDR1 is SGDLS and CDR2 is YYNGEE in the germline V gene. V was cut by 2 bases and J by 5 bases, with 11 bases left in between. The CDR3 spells CASSVGATNEQYF. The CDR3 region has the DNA TGTGCCAGCAGCGTCGGCGCGACTAACGAGCAGTACTTC.

CDR3 coding DNA: TGTGCCAGCAGTCTGGTGGGGAAAGCTTTCTTT. Translated: CASSLVGKAFF. This sequence joins TRBV14 and TRBJ1-1, with D uncertain. V was clipped by 6 bases and J by 9 bases, with 11 bases between them. Germline-derived CDR1 and CDR2 are SGHDN and FVKESK. The CDR3 runs to 11 residues.

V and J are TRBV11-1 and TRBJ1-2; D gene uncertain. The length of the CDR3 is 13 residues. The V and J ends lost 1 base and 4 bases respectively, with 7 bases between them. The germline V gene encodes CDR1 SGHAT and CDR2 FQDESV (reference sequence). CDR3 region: CASSLEISYGYTF. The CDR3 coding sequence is TGTGCCAGCAGCTTAGAAATCAGCTATGGCTACACCTTC.

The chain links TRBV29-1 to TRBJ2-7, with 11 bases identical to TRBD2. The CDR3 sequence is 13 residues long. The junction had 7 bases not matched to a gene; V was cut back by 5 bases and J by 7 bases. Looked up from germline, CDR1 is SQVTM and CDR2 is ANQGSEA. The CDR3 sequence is CSVRLAGGWEQYF. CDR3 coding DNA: TGCAGCGTTCGGCTAGCGGGAGGTTGGGAGCAGTACTTC.

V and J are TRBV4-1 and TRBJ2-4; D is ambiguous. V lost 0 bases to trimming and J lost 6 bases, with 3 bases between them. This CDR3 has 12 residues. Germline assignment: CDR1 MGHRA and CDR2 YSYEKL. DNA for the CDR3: TGCGCCAGCAGCCAAGATAGAAACATTCAGTACTTC. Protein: CASSQDRNIQYF.

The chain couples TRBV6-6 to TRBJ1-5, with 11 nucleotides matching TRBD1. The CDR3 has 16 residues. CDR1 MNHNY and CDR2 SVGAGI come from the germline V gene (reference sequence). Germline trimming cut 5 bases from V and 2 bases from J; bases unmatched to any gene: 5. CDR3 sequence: CASSLGTGGGNQPQHF. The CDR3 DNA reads TGTGCCAGCAGTCTGGGGACAGGGGGTGGCAATCAGCCCCAGCATTTT.

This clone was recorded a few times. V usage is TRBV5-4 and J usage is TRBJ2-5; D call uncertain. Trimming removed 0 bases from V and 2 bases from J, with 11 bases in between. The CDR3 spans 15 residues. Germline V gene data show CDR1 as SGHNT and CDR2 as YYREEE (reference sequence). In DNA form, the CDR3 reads TGTGCCAGCAGCTTGGAAGGTAACAGACAAGAGACCCAGTACTTC. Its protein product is CASSLEGNRQETQYF. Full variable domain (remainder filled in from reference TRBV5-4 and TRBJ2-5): ETGVTQSPTHLIKTRGQQVTLRCSSQSGHNTVSWYQQALGQGPQFIFQYYREEENGRGNFPPRFSGLQFPNYSSELNVNALELDDSALYLCASSLEGNRQETQYFGPGTRLLVL.

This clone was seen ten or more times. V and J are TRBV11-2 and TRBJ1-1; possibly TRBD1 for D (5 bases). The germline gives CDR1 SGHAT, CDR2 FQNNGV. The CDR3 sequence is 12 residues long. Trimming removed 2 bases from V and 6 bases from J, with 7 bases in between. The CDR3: CASSLRGPEAFF. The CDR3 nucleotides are TGTGCCAGCAGCTTAAGGGGCCCTGAAGCTTTCTTT.

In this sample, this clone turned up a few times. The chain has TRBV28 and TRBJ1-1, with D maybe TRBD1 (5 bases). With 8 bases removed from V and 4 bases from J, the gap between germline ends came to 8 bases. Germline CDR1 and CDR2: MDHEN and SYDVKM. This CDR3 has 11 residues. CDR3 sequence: CASSGSTEAFF. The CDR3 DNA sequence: TGTGCCAGCTCAGGGAGCACTGAAGCTTTCTTT.